This entry features one T cell receptor beta chain sequence. What antigen it recognizes has not been identified. Per-base quality was not reported, and no clone a single base away is much larger than it. This record belongs to a study of OX40 agonist ivuxolimab in advanced cancers. Broadly, across the study: Ivuxolimab, which targeted the costimulatory receptor OX40 (CD134), was an agonistic, fully human IgG2 monoclonal antibody. In the dose-escalation cohort, 82.7% of patients were male, and the mean age was roughly 60 years, with a range of 23 to 79. Of the roughly 51 dose-escalation patients, hepatocellular carcinoma was present in 19, melanoma in roughly 15, renal cell carcinoma in 9 and head and neck cancer in 9. The paper describes the monotherapy dose-escalation part (N of about 52 patients) of the phase I trial of ivuxolimab. The point of sequencing TCRbeta in the periphery was to test whether ivuxolimab changed TCR sequence diversity and drove clonal T-cell expansion. Partial responses occurred in three dose-escalation patients: two with cutaneous melanoma and one with hepatocellular carcinoma. Prior anti-PD-1, anti-PD-L1 or anti-CTLA-4 therapy was permitted, and checkpoint inhibitors had been received by around 39% of dose-escalation patients. Intravenous ivuxolimab was administered to patients every 2 weeks at six dose levels: 0.01, 0.1, 0.3, 1.5, 3 and 10 mg/kg. Broad study findings and their caveats: In the 0.1-3.0 mg/kg groups, partial responders were among the patients with the lowest normalized peripheral clonal expansion, particularly in CD8+ T cells. Low levels of normalized T-cell clonal expansion were also seen in some patients who did not respond. On average, CD8+ T cells showed more expanded clones than CD4+ T cells after ivuxolimab. At doses from 0.1 to 3.0 mg/kg, clonal expansion was seen in both CD4+ and CD8+ blood T cells between baseline and week 6. The antigen specificity of the clonally expanded peripheral T cells was not determined.

For sequencing of the TCRbeta CDR3 region, genomic DNA was extracted from the sorted cells. TCRbeta CDR3 regions were sequenced using the immunoSEQ Assay. Held by TCRdb, this immuneACCESS table contains in-frame sequences only and omits some clones. Under half of the omission traces to an unresolved V gene where checked; the cause of the rest is unknown. The sample table holds roughly 72,000 clones, of which more than 65% were seen once. The ten most abundant clones make up roughly 4.7% of the sample. Inclusive of the bounding cysteine and phenylalanine, the CDR3 is 14 residues long. Here the CDR3 DNA is all that survives: 42 bases in frame from base 1. Via the germline V gene, CDR1 is SGHRS and CDR2 YFSETQ. V loses 3 bases, J loses 1 base, and the germline ends lie 10 bases apart. The trial excluded patients who had a history of autoimmune disease or were on systemic immunosuppression. In every dose cohort, peripheral blood was drawn for TCR sequencing at baseline, cycle 4 day 1, and cycle 7 day 1. The samples were drawn from a first-in-human, open-label, multicenter phase I dose-escalation trial of ivuxolimab. Adults with locally advanced or metastatic melanoma, renal cell carcinoma, hepatocellular carcinoma or head and neck squamous cell carcinoma were enrolled in the trial. Before TCR sequencing, CD4+ and CD8+ T cells were separately sorted from peripheral blood.

The sample here was CD4+ or CD8+ T cells sorted from blood, taken in a trial of the OX40 agonist ivuxolimab. The chain links TRBV5-1 with TRBJ1-1; TRBD1 might be the D gene, on 5 matching bases. The origin of this receptor is an adult with an advanced solid tumor such as melanoma, head and neck, liver or kidney cancer. In nucleotides, the sequence is TGCGCCAGCAGCTCCCCAGGGCCGAACACTGAAGCTTTCTTT. It is translated as CASSSPGPNTEAFF.